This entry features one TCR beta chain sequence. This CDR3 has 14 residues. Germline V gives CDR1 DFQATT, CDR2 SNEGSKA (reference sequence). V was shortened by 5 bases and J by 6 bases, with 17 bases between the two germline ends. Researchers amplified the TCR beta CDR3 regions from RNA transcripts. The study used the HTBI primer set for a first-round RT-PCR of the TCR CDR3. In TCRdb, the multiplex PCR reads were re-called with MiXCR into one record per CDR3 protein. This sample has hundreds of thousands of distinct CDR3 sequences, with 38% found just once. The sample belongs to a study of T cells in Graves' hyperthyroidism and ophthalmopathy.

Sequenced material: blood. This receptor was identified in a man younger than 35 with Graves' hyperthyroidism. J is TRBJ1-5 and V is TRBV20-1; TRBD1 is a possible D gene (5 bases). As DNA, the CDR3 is TGCAGTGCTCAATCTTTCGACAGCCTTCAGCCCCAGCATTTT. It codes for CSAQSFDSLQPQHF.